This T cell receptor (beta chain) was captured by sequencing in a study of vaccination effects on CD4 cells after COVID-19. Clones were sequenced by immunoSEQ multiplex PCR, and TCRdb holds only the in-frame ones, with some missing. The repertoire has about 20,000 clones, about 73% of them found once; the top ten carry about 16%. This clone turned up a few times. The antigen is unknown. Sequencing in the ViraFEST assay came after antigen-specific CD4+ T cells had been expanded with viral peptide pools, which were used to stimulate PBMC. The culture ran for about eleven days before CD4+ T cells were isolated. The CDR3 is 14 amino acids.

This specimen was CD4+ T cells from PBMCs cultured with HCoV-229E spike peptides, taken before COVID-19 vaccination. The gene calls are TRBV21-1 and TRBJ2-7; the table's TRBD2 call for D was not verified on the DNA. TRBV21-1 is given as a pseudogene. This receptor was identified in a human donor who received a COVID-19 vaccine. CDR3 in amino acids: CASSKGLAAYEQYF. As DNA, the CDR3 is TGTGCCAGCAGCAAGGGACTAGCGGCCTACGAGCAGTACTTC.